This T cell receptor (beta chain) is from a study of T cell repertoires in ileal Crohn's disease. Each sample's TCRB immunosequencing used 450 to 650 nanograms of biopsy DNA. The data were produced by immunoSEQ multiplex PCR, yet TCRdb's version contains in-frame clones alone and is incomplete. The sample includes about 11,000 clones, 79% seen only once; the top ten take more than 5.5%. Noted time point: neoterminal ileum biopsy at postoperative endoscopy, about 6 months after surgery. The study's findings and limits: Clonality above 26.8% at surgery always came with endoscopic recurrence. Within the first postoperative year, endoscopy came at median approximately 6.3 months.

With respect to this clone: Its antigen is undetermined.

The sequence was obtained from an adult with Crohn's disease. The material sequenced was ileal tissue.

The CDR3 loop is CATEGGVTSYGYTF. The CDR3, as DNA: TGTGCCACCGAGGGGGGGGTGACGAGCTATGGCTACACCTTC. V and J are TRBV2 and TRBJ1-2; weak D call: TRBD1 (6 bases). V lost 10 bases, J lost 4 bases, and 19 bases lay in between. From germline, CDR1 is SNHLY and CDR2 FYNNEI. The CDR3 extends over 14 amino acids.